These 8 T cell receptor beta chains were sequenced from one sample in a study of blood T cell repertoires in COVID-19. This table comes from immunoSEQ multiplex PCR, and its TCRdb copy is limited to in-frame clones, with some not included. The table lists about 250,000 clones, roughly 90% of them singletons. Material for sequencing was PBMCs or T cells enriched from blood (not recorded which). These receptors were taken from a woman in her twenties or thirties with acute COVID-19.

The rearrangement joins TRBV5-1 to TRBJ2-5; perhaps TRBD2 as D (5 bases). The V and J ends lost 0 bases and 2 bases respectively, with 14 bases between them. Germline loops: CDR1 SGHRS, CDR2 YFSETQ. The CDR3 runs to 16 residues. In nucleotides, the CDR3 is TGCGCCAGCAGCTTGGGTGGTAGCGCCATACAAGAGACCCAGTACTTC. Encoded protein: CASSLGGSAIQETQYF.

This clone was picked up one time. The rearrangement joins TRBV30 to TRBJ1-1; D may be TRBD1 (5 bases). CDR1 is GTSNPN, CDR2 SVGIG, per germline (reference sequence). This CDR3 has 13 residues. The V gene lost 5 bases and the J gene lost 3 bases, with 13 bases spanning the gap. CDR3 protein: CAWGYTGDTEAFF. In DNA, the CDR3 is TGTGCCTGGGGGTACACGGGGGACACTGAAGCTTTCTTT.

The chain carries TRBV6-5 and TRBJ1-1, with 11 bases fitting TRBD1. Germline V gene data show CDR1 as MNHEY and CDR2 as SVGAGI. CDR3 size: 15 residues. The junction had 7 bases not matched to a gene; V was cut back by 6 bases and J by 4 bases. The CDR3 sequence: CASSLLGTGGTEAFF. CDR3 DNA: TGTGCCAGCAGCTTATTGGGGACAGGGGGCACTGAAGCTTTCTTT.

The CDR3 loop is CASSPETGGDEQYF. The CDR3 DNA sequence: TGTGCCAGCTCTCCCGAGACAGGGGGGGACGAGCAGTACTTC. This chain uses TRBV2 with TRBJ2-7; the match to TRBD1 covers 9 bases. CDR1 and CDR2 from the germline V gene are SNHLY and FYNNEI. Trimming cost V 8 bases and J 5 bases; bases outside gene matches: 10. CDR3 size: 14 residues.

This chain connects TRBV6-2 or TRBV6-3 to TRBJ1-2, with unresolved D. Trimming stripped 2 bases from V and 0 bases from J, with 13 bases between. This CDR3 comprises 16 residues. In germline, CDR1 is MNHEY, CDR2 SVGEGT. This CDR3 is CASSYRVREANYGYTF. As DNA, the CDR3 is TGTGCCAGCAGTTACCGAGTCCGGGAAGCTAACTATGGCTACACCTTC.

The rearrangement uses TRBV24-1 and TRBJ1-6; perhaps TRBD1 as D (5 bases). The CDR3 extends over 16 amino acids. From germline, CDR1 is KGHDR and CDR2 SFDVKD. Trimming removed 1 base from V and 9 bases from J, with 15 bases in between. CDR3 nucleotide sequence: TGTGCCACCAGTGATTTCGCCAGGGTTGGGGTTTCACCCCTCCACTTT. Translation: CATSDFARVGVSPLHF.

The V gene is TRBV5-4, the J gene TRBJ2-7, with D perhaps matching TRBD2 (6 bases). Trimming took 4 bases from V and 3 from J, leaving 17 bases between them. Per germline, CDR1 SGHNT and CDR2 YYREEE (reference sequence). There are 15 residues in the CDR3. This CDR3 is CASSPPWGEVYEQYF. CDR3 nucleotide sequence: TGTGCCAGCAGCCCGCCGTGGGGGGAAGTCTACGAGCAGTACTTC.

V usage is TRBV18 and J usage is TRBJ1-2, with 9 bases that match TRBD1. CDR1 and CDR2 from the germline V gene are KGHSH and LQKENI. This CDR3 is built from 15 residues. V lost 3 bases to trimming and J lost 2 bases; unmatched junction nucleotides: 4. The CDR3 protein is CASSPWDRANYGYTF. Here the CDR3 DNA reads TGTGCCAGCTCACCCTGGGACAGGGCAAACTATGGCTACACCTTC.